This passage covers 21 T cell receptor beta chains from one sample sequenced in a study of T cells in women clearing cervical HPV infection. Sequencing was performed with immunoSEQ multiplex PCR; in TCRdb, only in-frame clones are kept and a portion is missing. This sample's table has about 33,000 clones. Material: blood buffy coat. Every receptor here comes from a woman between 18 and 75 years old with a cervical HPV16 infection that either progressed to CIN3+ or cleared (not recorded which).

Comments on this clone: Sequencing ends 3 residues short of the CDR3 end; the germline J gene provides the rest. The J gene is TRBJ1-1, the V gene TRBV6-4, with 10 bases aligning to TRBD1. Looked up from germline, CDR1 is MRHNA and CDR2 is SNTAGT. This CDR3 spans 16 amino acids. J was trimmed by 4 bases and V by 0 bases; bases with no gene match: 5. The part of the CDR3 DNA that was read is TGTGCCAGCAGTGACTCCGGGACAGGGGTGGGCACTGAA. The encoded protein is CASSDSGTGVGTE. The CDR3 reads in full as CASSDSGTGVGTEAFF.

Comment on this clone: The CDR3 goes on 3 residues after the read ends, and that part is filled in from the germline J gene. The V and J genes are TRBV10-3 and TRBJ2-3; 13 nucleotides agree with TRBD2. The CDR3 length is 17 residues. Germline assignment: CDR1 ENHRY and CDR2 SYGVKD. The sequenced CDR3 bases are TGTGCCATCAGTGTCGGGGTAACTAGCGGGAGGGCTAGTGCG. Its protein product is CAISVGVTSGRASA. The whole CDR3 is CAISVGVTSGRASAQYF.

With regard to this clone: Read sequence stops 3 residues before the CDR3 end, and the germline J gene provides the missing end. J is TRBJ1-4 and V is TRBV4-1, with D unresolved. The CDR3 has 12 residues. Germline V gene data show CDR1 as MGHRA and CDR2 as YSYEKL. Trimming pared 5 bases from V and 7 bases from J, leaving 8 bases between. CDR3 residues: CASSSNSEKLFF. The sequenced CDR3 bases are TGCGCCAGCAGCTCCAACTCTGAAAAA.

With regard to this clone: The CDR3 goes on 3 residues after the read ends, and that part is filled in from the germline J gene. The chain combines TRBV7-3 with TRBJ1-1, with no clear D. The CDR3 is made up of 15 amino acids. The germline gives CDR1 SGHTA, CDR2 FQGTGA. V was pared by 5 bases and J by 0 bases, with 13 bases between. The covered CDR3 bases are TGTGCCAGCAGCCTCCAACCAGGAATGAACACTGAA. The encoded protein is CASSLQPGMNTE. Given in full, the CDR3 is CASSLQPGMNTEAFF.

Turning to this clone: The read terminates 3 residues ahead of where the CDR3 ends, so the germline J gene completes it. The rearrangement joins TRBV19 to TRBJ2-3, with TRBD1 matching 7 bases. Trimming removed 3 bases from V and 6 bases from J; junction bases left unmatched: 9. CDR1 LNHDA and CDR2 SQIVND come from the germline V gene (reference sequence). The CDR3 extends over 15 amino acids. CDR3 amino acids: CASSIRDSTSDTQYF. The CDR3 DNA, read in part, is TGTGCCAGTAGTATCCGGGACAGTACAAGCGATACG. Combining the CDR3 with reference TRBV19 and TRBJ2-3 gives the whole variable domain DGGITQSPKYLFRKEGQNVTLSCEQNLNHDAMYWYRQDPGQGLRLIYYSQIVNDFQKGDIAEGYSVSREKKESFPLTVTSAQKNPTAFYLCASSIRDSTSDTQYFGPGTRLTVL.

On this clone: From the germline J gene comes the end of the CDR3, since the read stops 3 residues before it. The chain couples TRBV27 to TRBJ2-2, with a tentative D call TRBD2 (6 bases). The CDR3 runs to 17 residues. Trimming cost V 0 bases and J 5 bases, with 16 bases left between them. The germline V gene encodes CDR1 MNHEY and CDR2 SMNVEV (reference sequence). The CDR3 bases that were read are TGTGCCAGCAGTTTATCGCCTGGGACTGCAGGGACCGGGGAG. This translates into CASSLSPGTAGTGE. The CDR3 reads in full as CASSLSPGTAGTGELFF.

As to this clone: From the germline J gene comes the end of the CDR3, since the read stops 3 residues before it. The chain couples TRBV4-2 to TRBJ2-5; D remains ambiguous. This CDR3 has 12 residues. Trimming pared 0 bases from V and 3 bases from J, leaving 2 bases between. Germline loops: CDR1 LGHNA, CDR2 YNFKEQ. The part of the CDR3 DNA that was read is TGTGCCAGCAGCCAAGATAAAGAGACC. Translated: CASSQDKET. The CDR3 reads in full as CASSQDKETQYF.

With respect to this clone: The read comes to an end 3 residues before the CDR3 does, leaving the germline J gene to fill in the end. The chain joins TRBV19 to TRBJ2-7, with D possibly being TRBD2 (5 bases). V lost 3 bases, J lost 4 bases, and 13 bases lay in between. This CDR3 contains 14 residues. Germline CDR1 and CDR2: LNHDA and SQIVND (reference sequence). This chain's CDR3 is CASSIRSAEYEQYF. CDR3 bases read: TGTGCCAGTAGTATCAGGTCAGCGGAATACGAG.

Concerning this clone itself: The CDR3 extends 3 residues past the end of the read, so its final part is completed from the germline J gene. The chain recombines TRBV5-5 with TRBJ2-7, with a tentative D call TRBD1 (6 bases). Germline V gives CDR1 SGHKS, CDR2 YYEKEE (reference sequence). V was clipped by 4 bases and J by 1 base, with 15 bases between them. This CDR3 has 15 residues. The CDR3 bases that were read are TGTGCCAGCAGCAAGGGTGGACAGTCGTCCTACGAG. Its translation: CASSKGGQSSYE. The full CDR3 reads CASSKGGQSSYEQYF.

Points on this clone: Read coverage stops 3 residues before the CDR3 terminus; the germline J gene supplies the remainder. The chain combines TRBV28 with TRBJ2-3; D is unresolved. Trimming pared 2 bases from V and 0 bases from J, leaving 9 bases between. The CDR3 consists of 15 residues. Germline CDR1 and CDR2: MDHEN and SYDVKM. The CDR3 DNA, read in part, is TGTGCCAGCAGTTTAGAAGCGCGAAGCACAGATACG. Translating gives CASSLEARSTDT. The CDR3 as a whole reads CASSLEARSTDTQYF.

Note on this clone: The read is 3 residues too short to cover the CDR3 end, so that end is filled in from the germline J gene. The chain employs TRBV7-6 and TRBJ2-5; 11 nucleotides line up with TRBD2. Trimming took 5 bases from V and 1 from J; bases not matched to a gene: 6. The length of the CDR3 is 16 residues. Germline CDR1 SGHVS, CDR2 FNYEAQ. CDR3 sequence: CASSRLAGRGQETQYF. The CDR3 DNA, read in part, is TGTGCCAGCAGCCGACTAGCGGGACGGGGCCAAGAGACC.

Comments on this clone: The read comes to an end 3 residues before the CDR3 does, leaving the germline J gene to fill in the end. The V gene is TRBV4-2, the J gene TRBJ2-5; 12 bases match TRBD2. CDR1 is LGHNA, CDR2 YNFKEQ, per germline. CDR3 length: 16 residues. V lost 4 bases and J lost 3; bases outside the gene matches: 6. The sequenced part of the CDR3 DNA is TGTGCCAGCAGCCCCCGACTAGCGGGGGAGGAAGAGACC. This encodes CASSPRLAGEEET. The CDR3 in full is CASSPRLAGEEETQYF.

Concerning this clone: The CDR3 end falls 3 residues outside the read, so it is completed with the germline J gene. The V call is TRBV28, the J call TRBJ1-5; tentative D call: TRBD1 (6 bases). Germline V gene sequence: CDR1 MDHEN, CDR2 SYDVKM. Trimming pared 5 bases from V and 3 bases from J, leaving 17 bases between. The CDR3 has 16 amino acids. This CDR3 reads CASSSPGRGNNQPQHF. The sequenced part of the CDR3 DNA is TGTGCCAGCAGTAGCCCGGGTAGGGGGAACAATCAGCCC.

Comments on this clone: The read terminates 3 residues ahead of where the CDR3 ends, so the germline J gene completes it. The V gene is TRBV28, the J gene TRBJ1-2; 7 bases line up with TRBD1. The CDR3 is 14 amino acids. Losses at the gene ends were 5 bases for V and 6 bases for J; bases not matched to a gene: 9. Germline CDR1 MDHEN, CDR2 SYDVKM. CDR3 residues: CASSTDRVGNGYTF. The covered CDR3 bases are TGTGCCAGCAGTACAGACAGGGTAGGAAATGGC.

On this clone itself: The read ends 3 residues early relative to the CDR3; the germline J gene fills the gap. The chain employs TRBV5-1 and TRBJ2-1; 11 bases line up with TRBD1. Trimming cost V 3 bases and J 8 bases; bases outside gene matches: 7. There are 15 residues in the CDR3. Germline V gene sequence: CDR1 SGHRS, CDR2 YFSETQ. The CDR3 bases that were read are TGCGCCAGCAGCTCCCCGGGACAGGGGGGCGATGAG. Translated, it gives CASSSPGQGGDE. The CDR3 reads in full as CASSSPGQGGDEQFF. Full variable domain (outside the CDR3, taken from reference TRBV5-1 and TRBJ2-1): KAGVTQTPRYLIKTRGQQVTLSCSPISGHRSVSWYQQTPGQGLQFLFEYFSETQRNKGNFPGRFSGRQFSNSRSEMNVSTLELGDSALYLCASSSPGQGGDEQFFGPGTRLTVL.

Comments on this clone: The read ends 3 residues shy of where the CDR3 ends; the end is completed using the germline J gene. The genes are TRBV20-1 and TRBJ1-2; TRBD1 matches at 9 bases. The germline CDR1 and CDR2 sequences are DFQATT and SNEGSKA (reference sequence). V shed 8 bases, J shed 3 bases, and the junction held 16 bases outside the gene matches. The CDR3 covers 16 residues. CDR3 DNA, as far as it was read: TGCAGTACACCGAGCAGGGACAGGGCGAGTTACTATGGC. Translating gives CSTPSRDRASYYG. The entire CDR3 reads CSTPSRDRASYYGYTF.

For this clone: Read sequence stops 3 residues before the CDR3 end, and the germline J gene provides the missing end. The chain joins TRBV30 to TRBJ2-7; D may be TRBD2 (7 bases). Germline V lookup: CDR1 GTSNPN, CDR2 SVGIG (reference sequence). The germline V and J ends were trimmed by 1 base and 4 bases, with 14 bases remaining between them. CDR3 length: 14 residues. The CDR3 region is CAWSAGGGRYEQYF. The sequenced part of the CDR3 DNA is TGTGCCTGGAGTGCTGGGGGGGGCCGGTACGAG.

As for this clone: The read ends 3 residues shy of where the CDR3 ends; the end is completed using the germline J gene. This chain links TRBV29-1 with TRBJ2-7; 7 nucleotides match TRBD1. Germline V lookup: CDR1 SQVTM, CDR2 ANQGSEA. Unmatched junction bases numbered 8, after V lost 7 bases and J lost 2 bases. The CDR3 loop spans 13 amino acids. The DNA read from the CDR3 is TGCAGCGCAAGACAGGGTTCCGCCTACGAG. As protein: CSARQGSAYE. The full-length CDR3 reads as CSARQGSAYEQYF.

Turning to this clone: The read finishes 3 residues shy of the CDR3 end, and the germline J gene is used to complete it. The J gene is TRBJ1-1, the V gene TRBV12-3 or TRBV12-4, with D perhaps matching TRBD1 (5 bases). The CDR3 totals 13 residues. The CDR3 DNA, read in part, is TGTGCCAGCAGTTTAGGGAAGACAGTCGGG. Translating gives CASSLGKTVG. The entire CDR3 sequence reads CASSLGKTVGAFF.

Remarks on this clone: The read ends 3 residues shy of where the CDR3 ends; the end is completed using the germline J gene. The chain combines TRBV11-2 with TRBJ1-4; possibly TRBD1 for D (5 bases). CDR3 length: 15 residues. V lost 2 bases and J lost 4, with 11 bases in between. The germline V gene encodes CDR1 SGHAT and CDR2 FQNNGV. The sequenced CDR3 bases are TGTGCCAGCAGCTTAAACGGAGGGGATAATGAAAAA. This gives the protein CASSLNGGDNEK. The CDR3 reads in full as CASSLNGGDNEKLFF. Full variable domain (remainder filled in from reference TRBV11-2 and TRBJ1-4): EAGVAQSPRYKIIEKRQSVAFWCNPISGHATLYWYQQILGQGPKLLIQFQNNGVVDDSQLPKDRFSAERLKGVDSTLKIQPAKLEDSAVYLCASSLNGGDNEKLFFGSGTQLSVL.

By frequency, this clone is medium-sized. Read data end 3 residues before the CDR3 end; the end is taken from the germline J gene. V is TRBV7-6 and J is TRBJ1-1, with TRBD1 as a possible D gene (6 bases). Germline V gives CDR1 SGHVS, CDR2 FNYEAQ. The CDR3 contains 14 residues. The sequenced CDR3 bases are TGTGCCAGCAGCCCCGAGGAGACAGGAGTGCAA. It encodes CASSPEETGVQ. In full, the CDR3 reads CASSPEETGVQAFF.